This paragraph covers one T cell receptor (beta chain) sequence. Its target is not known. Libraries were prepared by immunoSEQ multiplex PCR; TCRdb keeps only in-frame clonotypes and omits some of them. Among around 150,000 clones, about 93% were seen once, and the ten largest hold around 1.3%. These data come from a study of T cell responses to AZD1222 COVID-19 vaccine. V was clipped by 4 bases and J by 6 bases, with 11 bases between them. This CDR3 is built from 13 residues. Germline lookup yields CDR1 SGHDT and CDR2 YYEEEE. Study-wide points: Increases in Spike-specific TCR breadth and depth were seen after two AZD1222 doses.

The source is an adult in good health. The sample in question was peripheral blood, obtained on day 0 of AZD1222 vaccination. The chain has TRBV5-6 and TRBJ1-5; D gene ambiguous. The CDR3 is CASSLGGSQPQHF. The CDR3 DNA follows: TGTGCCAGCAGCCTGGGAGGTAGTCAGCCCCAGCATTTT.